These 10 T cell receptor beta chains were all obtained from the same sample, sequenced in a study of T-cell memory formation after mild COVID-19. In TCRdb, the 5' RACE reads were re-called with MiXCR into one record per CDR3 protein. The profile shows about half a million distinct CDR3 sequences, roughly 18% of them singletons. The sample taken for sequencing was PBMCs or a T cell subset sorted from them (not recorded which). Every receptor here comes from an adult woman who had mild COVID-19 (a few samples of this study predate the infection). Cell type and time point are not known.

The chain carries TRBV4-1 and TRBJ1-5; D gene unclear. Trimming cost V 5 bases and J 7 bases, with 12 bases left between them. Germline-derived CDR1 and CDR2 are MGHRA and YSYEKL. The CDR3 has 13 residues. The CDR3, as DNA: TGCGCCAGCAGCGCACAGATAGGGCAGCCCCAGCATTTT. As protein: CASSAQIGQPQHF.

CDR3 sequence: CSAGHPGLYGYTF. In nucleotides, the CDR3 is TGCAGTGCTGGCCACCCGGGACTCTATGGCTACACCTTC. The chain employs TRBV20-1 and TRBJ1-2; tentatively, D is TRBD1 (5 bases). The V and J ends lost 5 bases and 4 bases respectively, with 14 bases between them. This CDR3 comprises 13 residues. Germline lookup yields CDR1 DFQATT and CDR2 SNEGSKA (reference sequence).

This clonotype was seen a few times. This sequence joins TRBV10-3 and TRBJ2-4; D gene unclear. Deletions cut 4 bases from V and 1 base from J, with 5 bases between. The CDR3 is made up of 13 amino acids. Germline V CDR1 and CDR2: ENHRY, SYGVKD. The CDR3 nucleotides are TGTGCCATCAGTGGCCAGGCCAAAAACATTCAGTACTTC. Translating it yields CAISGQAKNIQYF.

This chain joins TRBV24-1 and TRBJ2-1; 10 bases fit TRBD2. Germline-derived CDR1 and CDR2 are KGHDR and SFDVKD. The CDR3 sequence is 18 residues long. V gave up 1 base and J gave up 7 bases; unmatched junction bases: 12. CDR3 protein: CATSDFRASGGFENEQFF. The CDR3 DNA is TGTGCCACCAGTGATTTCCGGGCTAGCGGGGGCTTTGAGAATGAGCAGTTCTTC.

V and J are TRBV7-2 and TRBJ2-1; weak D call: TRBD2 (5 bases). The V gene's germline CDR1 is SGHTA and CDR2 FQGNSA. There are 18 residues in the CDR3. The V end was cut by 0 bases, the J end by 3 bases, with 18 bases between. The CDR3 reads CASSLAWGWGDYYNEQFF. The CDR3 DNA is TGTGCCAGCAGCTTAGCTTGGGGTTGGGGTGACTACTACAATGAGCAGTTCTTC.

The gene calls are TRBV7-3 and TRBJ2-6; D assignment may be TRBD1 or TRBD2 (5 bases each). V was clipped by 4 bases and J by 1 base, with 14 bases between them. In germline, CDR1 is SGHTA, CDR2 FQGTGA. This CDR3 is built from 17 residues. DNA of the CDR3: TGTGCCAGCAGCTCATCGGGACGTGCGTCTGGGGCCAACGTCCTGACTTTC. Translation gives CASSSSGRASGANVLTF.

CDR3: CASSQGLNPNYGYTF. The CDR3 DNA reads TGTGCCAGCAGCCAAGGACTGAACCCCAACTATGGCTACACCTTC. This sequence joins TRBV11-2 and TRBJ1-2, with D unclear. The V end lost 5 bases, the J end lost 2 bases, and 15 bases lay between the germline ends. The length of the CDR3 is 15 residues. Germline CDR1 is SGHAT and CDR2 is FQNNGV. Full variable domain (rest looked up from reference TRBV11-2 and TRBJ1-2): EAGVAQSPRYKIIEKRQSVAFWCNPISGHATLYWYQQILGQGPKLLIQFQNNGVVDDSQLPKDRFSAERLKGVDSTLKIQPAKLEDSAVYLCASSQGLNPNYGYTFGSGTRLTVV.

This chain links TRBV29-1 with TRBJ2-3, with 9 bases identical to TRBD2. Losses at the gene ends were 5 bases for V and 5 bases for J; bases not matched to a gene: 8. In germline, CDR1 is SQVTM, CDR2 ANQGSEA. There are 14 residues in the CDR3. The CDR3 reads CSVRYSGSGDTQYF. The CDR3 DNA reads as TGCAGCGTTCGCTATAGCGGGAGCGGAGATACGCAGTATTTT.

V usage is TRBV27 and J usage is TRBJ2-1; maybe TRBD2 (6 bases). Germline assignment: CDR1 MNHEY and CDR2 SMNVEV (reference sequence). Deletions cut 5 bases from V and 4 bases from J, with 15 bases between. The CDR3 is 15 residues long. CDR3 nucleotide sequence: TGTGCCAGCAGTGCCGGGAGAGGGTCTTACAATGAGCAGTTCTTC. It is translated as CASSAGRGSYNEQFF.

This clonotype was counted many times. The genes are TRBV6-6 and TRBJ2-3; D may match TRBD1 or TRBD2 (5 bases each). Germline loops: CDR1 MNHNY, CDR2 SVGAGI (reference sequence). The CDR3 is 12 residues long. Trimming pared 7 bases from V and 10 bases from J, leaving 15 bases between. The CDR3 spells CASTPLRGPQYF. The CDR3 DNA sequence: TGTGCCAGCACCCCCCTCCGGGGCCCGCAGTATTTT.